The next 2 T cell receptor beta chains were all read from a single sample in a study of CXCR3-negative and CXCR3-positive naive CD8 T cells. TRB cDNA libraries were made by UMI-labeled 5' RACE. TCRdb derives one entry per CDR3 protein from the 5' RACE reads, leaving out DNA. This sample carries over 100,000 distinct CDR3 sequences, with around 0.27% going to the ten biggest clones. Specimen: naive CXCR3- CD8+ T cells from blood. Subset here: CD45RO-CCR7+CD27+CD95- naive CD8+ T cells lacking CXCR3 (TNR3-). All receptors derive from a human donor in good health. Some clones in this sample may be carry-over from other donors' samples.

The CDR3 is CASSQKDRGVHEQFF. V and J are TRBV7-6 and TRBJ2-1; TCRdb outputs TRBD1, but without DNA this stays unchecked. Germline V gives CDR1 SGHVS, CDR2 FNYEAQ. This CDR3 has 15 residues.

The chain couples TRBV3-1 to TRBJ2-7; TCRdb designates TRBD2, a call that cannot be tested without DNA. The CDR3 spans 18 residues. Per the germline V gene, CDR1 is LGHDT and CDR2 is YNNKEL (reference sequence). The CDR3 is CASSHKGLAGGLPYEQYF.